These 12 T cell receptor beta chains originate from one sample sequenced in a study of blood T cell repertoires in COVID-19. Profiled with immunoSEQ multiplex PCR; TCRdb holds only in-frame clones, not every one. The table shows 40,000 to 60,000 clones, with about 86% occurring only once. The specimen sequenced was peripheral blood. These receptors all come from an elderly man with active COVID-19.

There are a few counts of this clone. V is TRBV7-8 and J is TRBJ2-3, with a possible D match to TRBD2 (6 bases). Trimming left V 5 bases short and J 0 bases short, with 12 bases between. Germline V lookup: CDR1 SGHVS, CDR2 FQNEAQ. CDR3 length: 15 amino acids. CDR3 DNA: TGTGCCAGCAGCCAAGAGGGGACTAGCACAGATACGCAGTATTTT. This sequence encodes CASSQEGTSTDTQYF.

The chain links TRBV7-2 to TRBJ2-3, with a possible D match to TRBD1 (6 bases). This CDR3 is built from 17 residues. The V end lost 4 bases, the J end lost 5 bases, and 22 bases lay between the germline ends. From germline, CDR1 is SGHTA and CDR2 FQGNSA. CDR3 in amino acids: CASSSSAGTHTGDTQYF. For the CDR3, the DNA is TGTGCCAGCAGCTCGTCAGCCGGGACACACACCGGAGATACGCAGTATTTT. Combining the CDR3 with reference TRBV7-2 and TRBJ2-3 gives the whole variable domain GAGVSQSPSNKVTEKGKDVELRCDPISGHTALYWYRQSLGQGLEFLIYFQGNSAPDKSGLPSDRFSAERTGGSVSTLTIQRTQQEDSAVYLCASSSSAGTHTGDTQYFGPGTRLTVL.

The chain carries TRBV19 and TRBJ2-6; TRBD1 might be the D (7 bases). V shed 5 bases and J shed 1 base, with 18 bases lying between them. CDR3 length: 18 residues. CDR1 is LNHDA, CDR2 SQIVND, per germline (reference sequence). This CDR3 reads CASSPGGHTGSGANVLTF. CDR3 in DNA: TGTGCCAGTAGTCCAGGGGGGCACACAGGGTCTGGGGCCAACGTCCTGACTTTC.

V and J are TRBV11-2 and TRBJ2-4, with 8 bases matching TRBD1. The length of the CDR3 is 16 residues. In germline, CDR1 is SGHAT, CDR2 FQNNGV. The V gene end was trimmed by 5 bases and the J gene end by 0 bases; junction bases not matched to a gene: 6. The CDR3 here is CASSPRTGLAKNIQYF. The CDR3 DNA reads as TGTGCCAGCAGCCCCCGGACAGGGTTAGCCAAAAACATTCAGTACTTC.

The chain carries TRBV5-1 and TRBJ2-3; D may be TRBD2 (5 bases). The length of the CDR3 is 12 residues. The V and J ends lost 5 bases and 4 bases respectively, with 8 bases between them. Germline loops: CDR1 SGHRS, CDR2 YFSETQ. CDR3 sequence reads: CASSRTSDTQYF. In DNA, the CDR3 is TGCGCCAGCAGTCGGACTTCAGATACGCAGTATTTT.

The chain recombines TRBV2 with TRBJ2-3; 10 positions agree with TRBD2. The germline gives CDR1 SNHLY, CDR2 FYNNEI. V shed 2 bases and J 13 bases; nucleotides not matched to a gene: 12. The CDR3 sequence is 15 residues long. Here the CDR3 DNA reads TGTGCCAGCAGTGAAACTAGCGGGAACGAGGTGGTCAAGTATTTT. This gives the protein CASSETSGNEVVKYF.

J is TRBJ1-1 and V is TRBV4-3; D is uncertain. The V gene's germline CDR1 is LGHNA and CDR2 YSLEER. V lost 0 bases and J lost 10, with 15 bases in between. The CDR3 is made up of 14 amino acids. This CDR3 reads CASSQDVAGVGAFF. CDR3 bases: TGCGCCAGCAGCCAAGATGTGGCCGGGGTAGGAGCTTTCTTT.

The chain combines TRBV30 with TRBJ2-3, with TRBD2 matching 10 bases. The CDR3 is made up of 14 amino acids. The ends lost 4 bases at V and 3 bases at J; junction bases unmatched: 4. CDR1 GTSNPN and CDR2 SVGIG come from the germline V gene (reference sequence). The CDR3 DNA follows: TGTGCCTGGAAAGGACTAGCGGCTACAGATACGCAGTATTTT. This translates into CAWKGLAATDTQYF. Combining the CDR3 with reference TRBV30 and TRBJ2-3 gives the whole variable domain SQTIHQWPATLVQPVGSPLSLECTVEGTSNPNLYWYRQAAGRGLQLLFYSVGIGQISSEVPQNLSASRPQDRQFILSSKKLLLSDSGFYLCAWKGLAATDTQYFGPGTRLTVL.

This clone is labeled as medium-sized. The rearrangement links TRBV28 to TRBJ2-2; 12 bases agree with TRBD2. Germline trimming cut 11 bases from V and 1 base from J; bases unmatched to any gene: 8. Per the germline V gene, CDR1 is MDHEN and CDR2 is SYDVKM. The CDR3 spans 16 residues. The CDR3 loop reads CAVQSSGRVNTGELFF. Written as DNA, the CDR3 is TGTGCCGTCCAGTCTAGCGGGAGGGTGAACACCGGGGAGCTGTTTTTT. The whole variable domain, remainder taken from reference TRBV28 and TRBJ2-2, is DVKVTQSSRYLVKRTGEKVFLECVQDMDHENMFWYRQDPGLGLRLIYFSYDVKMKEKGDIPEGYSVSREKKERFSLILESASTNQTSMYLCAVQSSGRVNTGELFFGEGSRLTVL.

The rearrangement links TRBV9 to TRBJ2-7; 7 bases are a match to TRBD1. This CDR3 spans 14 amino acids. Trimming cost V 0 bases and J 4 bases; bases outside gene matches: 4. Germline V gene data show CDR1 as SGDLS and CDR2 as YYNGEE. The CDR3 loop is CASSVAMTGYEQYF. CDR3 in DNA: TGTGCCAGCAGCGTAGCCATGACAGGGTACGAGCAGTACTTC. Using reference TRBV9 and TRBJ2-7 for the parts outside the CDR3, the full variable domain is DSGVTQTPKHLITATGQRVTLRCSPRSGDLSVYWYQQSLDQGLQFLIQYYNGEERAKGNILERFSAQQFPDLHSELNLSSLELGDSALYFCASSVAMTGYEQYFGPGTRLTVT.

This clone occurred a few times. The chain carries TRBV28 and TRBJ2-1, with a possible D match to TRBD2 (6 bases). CDR1 MDHEN and CDR2 SYDVKM come from the germline V gene. Between the trimmed V and J ends, which lost 5 bases and 7 bases, there was a span of 18 bases. This CDR3 has 15 amino acids. CDR3 sequence reads: CASSPFRTGRNEQFF. The CDR3 coding sequence is TGTGCCAGCAGTCCCTTTCGGACCGGGAGAAATGAGCAGTTCTTC.

The genes are TRBV21-1 and TRBJ2-7; TRBD2 is taken as the D call from the table, unchecked against the DNA. TRBV21-1 is labeled a pseudogene. The CDR3 spans 13 residues. The CDR3 loop reads CASKGTSCNEQYF. The CDR3 DNA is TGTGCCAGCAAAGGGACTAGTTGTAACGAGCAGTACTTC.